The 31 T cell receptor beta chains given below trace back to one sample, sequenced in a study of T cells in Graves' hyperthyroidism and ophthalmopathy. RNA transcripts served as the template for amplifying TCR beta CDR3 regions. HTBI primers were the set used in a first-round RT-PCR of the TCR CDR3. Each CDR3 protein gets one entry after TCRdb re-called the multiplex PCR reads with MiXCR. This sample carries some 600,000 distinct CDR3 sequences, around 13% of them seen once, and the ten largest clones take around 5.4%. The sample taken for sequencing was blood. The origin of the receptors is a woman between 25 and 40 years old with Graves' hyperthyroidism that later progressed to Graves' ophthalmopathy.

The table lists this clonotype with many counts. The chain links TRBV24-1 to TRBJ2-7; D ambiguous. V was cut by 10 bases and J by 2 bases, with 14 bases left in between. Germline V gives CDR1 KGHDR, CDR2 SFDVKD. The CDR3 has 13 residues. The CDR3 is CATGPGGPYEQYF. CDR3 nucleotide sequence: TGTGCCACGGGCCCAGGTGGCCCCTACGAGCAGTACTTC.

There are many counts of this clonotype. J is TRBJ2-3 and V is TRBV5-1; the match to TRBD1 covers 7 bases. CDR1 SGHRS and CDR2 YFSETQ come from the germline V gene. Trimming at V came to 1 base and at J to 1 base, leaving 9 bases not matched to a gene. The CDR3 totals 17 residues. The CDR3 DNA sequence: TGCGCCAGCAGCTTGTCCAGGGTAGGGGGCCGCACAGATACGCAGTATTTT. Translation gives CASSLSRVGGRTDTQYF.

There are many counts of this clonotype. This chain uses TRBV30 with TRBJ1-6; D might be TRBD1 (5 bases). CDR1 and CDR2 from the germline V gene are GTSNPN and SVGIG (reference sequence). The CDR3 loop spans 14 amino acids. V lost 4 bases and J 4 bases, leaving 11 bases between the germline ends. The CDR3 DNA reads TGTGCCTGGATCGAGGGGTCATATAATTCACCCCTCCACTTT. It translates to CAWIEGSYNSPLHF.

This clonotype appeared many times. CDR3 sequence reads: CAWSIGKSSYEQYF. Here the CDR3 DNA reads TGTGCCTGGAGTATTGGAAAAAGTTCCTACGAGCAGTACTTC. This chain links TRBV30 with TRBJ2-7, with D unclear. Trimming pared 2 bases from V and 1 base from J, leaving 12 bases between. Germline V gene lookup returns CDR1 GTSNPN and CDR2 SVGIG (reference sequence). This CDR3 region has 14 residues.

Many counts were recorded for this clonotype. The V gene is TRBV2, the J gene TRBJ2-7; unclear D gene. Germline assignment: CDR1 SNHLY and CDR2 FYNNEI. Trimming removed 7 bases from V and 4 bases from J, with 11 bases in between. This CDR3 has 12 residues. The DNA of the CDR3 is TGTGCCAGCACCCCAGAGACTTACGAGCAGTACTTC. Translating gives CASTPETYEQYF. The whole variable domain, filled in from reference TRBV2 and TRBJ2-7, reads EPEVTQTPSHQVTQMGQEVILRCVPISNHLYFYWYRQILGQKVEFLVSFYNNEISEKSEIFDDQFSVERPDGSNFTLKIRSTKLEDSAMYFCASTPETYEQYFGPGTRLTVT.

The rearrangement links TRBV10-3 to TRBJ2-5; TRBD1 agrees at 11 bases. Per germline, CDR1 ENHRY and CDR2 SYGVKD. The J segment lost 4 bases and the V segment lost 7 bases, leaving 8 bases of the junction unmatched. The CDR3 runs to 15 residues. The CDR3 DNA sequence: TGTGCCATCACCCCGGGACAGGGGGTGGGAGAGACCCAGTACTTC. Amino acids: CAITPGQGVGETQYF.

This clonotype was seen a handful of times. The V and J genes are TRBV9 and TRBJ2-7, with 10 bases aligning to TRBD2. The trim removed 0 bases at V and 3 bases at J, leaving 6 bases unmatched. The V gene's germline CDR1 is SGDLS and CDR2 YYNGEE. The CDR3 spans 16 residues. This CDR3 reads CASSVGTSGGVYEQYF. The CDR3 DNA is TGTGCCAGCAGCGTAGGGACTAGCGGAGGGGTCTACGAGCAGTACTTC. The complete variable domain, with remaining parts taken from reference TRBV9 and TRBJ2-7, reads DSGVTQTPKHLITATGQRVTLRCSPRSGDLSVYWYQQSLDQGLQFLIQYYNGEERAKGNILERFSAQQFPDLHSELNLSSLELGDSALYFCASSVGTSGGVYEQYFGPGTRLTVT.

The J gene is TRBJ2-5, the V gene TRBV5-6; D gene uncertain. The CDR3 sequence is 12 residues long. V was trimmed by 4 bases and J by 0 bases, leaving 4 bases between them. The V gene's germline CDR1 is SGHDT and CDR2 YYEEEE. For the CDR3, the DNA is TGTGCCAGCAGCCAGAACCAAGAGACCCAGTACTTC. It is translated as CASSQNQETQYF. Full variable domain (outside the CDR3, taken from reference TRBV5-6 and TRBJ2-5): DAGVTQSPTHLIKTRGQQVTLRCSPKSGHDTVSWYQQALGQGPQFIFQYYEEEERQRGNFPDRFSGHQFPNYSSELNVNALLLGDSALYLCASSQNQETQYFGPGTRLLVL.

There are many counts of this clonotype. This chain links TRBV11-3 with TRBJ2-4; D not certain. Germline CDR1 and CDR2: SGHNT and YENEEA. This CDR3 contains 16 residues. Between the trimmed V and J ends, which lost 5 bases and 0 bases, there was a span of 14 bases. The CDR3 sequence: CASSPYMELAKNIQYF. The CDR3 bases are TGTGCCAGCAGCCCCTACATGGAGCTAGCCAAAAACATTCAGTACTTC.

The sample holds many counts of this clonotype. This sequence joins TRBV28 and TRBJ1-1, with 7 positions matching TRBD1. The CDR3 sequence is 15 residues long. Per germline, CDR1 MDHEN and CDR2 SYDVKM. The ends lost 6 bases at V and 2 bases at J; junction bases unmatched: 9. CDR3 coding DNA: TGTGCCAGCAGGCCTCCGGGACAGATTAACACTGAAGCTTTCTTT. Amino acids: CASRPPGQINTEAFF.

This chain connects TRBV2 to TRBJ1-2; perhaps TRBD1 as D (5 bases). V lost 6 bases and J lost 4, with 12 bases in between. The CDR3 consists of 13 residues. Germline-derived CDR1 and CDR2 are SNHLY and FYNNEI. DNA of the CDR3: TGTGCCAGCAGGGGGGTGACTAGCTATGGCTACACCTTC. This translates into CASRGVTSYGYTF.

This clonotype was observed at least ten times. The V and J genes are TRBV24-1 and TRBJ2-1, with 9 bases lining up with TRBD2. The CDR3 extends over 16 amino acids. Losses at the gene ends were 3 bases for V and 9 bases for J; bases not matched to a gene: 11. Per the germline V gene, CDR1 is KGHDR and CDR2 is SFDVKD. CDR3 amino acids: CATSDGIAGEFSEQFF. The CDR3 bases are TGTGCCACCAGTGATGGTATAGCGGGAGAGTTCAGTGAGCAGTTCTTC.

This clonotype was recorded at least ten times. The gene calls are TRBV7-9 and TRBJ2-3, with D unresolved. CDR3 length: 14 residues. Trimming cost V 7 bases and J 2 bases, with 13 bases left between them. Germline V CDR1 and CDR2: SEHNR, FQNEAQ (reference sequence). CDR3 amino acids: CASKPPAATDTQYF. DNA of the CDR3: TGTGCCAGCAAGCCACCGGCGGCCACAGATACGCAGTATTTT.

This clonotype was counted at least ten times. The chain carries TRBV28 and TRBJ2-7; 9 positions match TRBD1. Germline V gene lookup returns CDR1 MDHEN and CDR2 SYDVKM. The trim removed 8 bases at V and 4 bases at J, leaving 6 bases unmatched. The CDR3 covers 13 residues. The DNA for the CDR3 is TGTGCCAGCCTGGGACAGGGTGCGTACGAGCAGTACTTC. Protein product: CASLGQGAYEQYF.

The chain recombines TRBV16 with TRBJ2-7, with TRBD1 matching 8 bases. The length of the CDR3 is 17 residues. With 0 bases clipped from V and 4 bases from J, the junction kept 11 bases outside the gene matches. The germline gives CDR1 KGHSY, CDR2 FQNENV. CDR3 protein: CASSQSGLDRGAYEQYF. DNA of the CDR3: TGTGCCAGCAGCCAATCCGGCCTCGACAGGGGAGCTTACGAGCAGTACTTC.

This clonotype was seen only a few times. This chain uses TRBV7-9 with TRBJ2-4; unclear D gene. The CDR3 consists of 12 residues. CDR1 and CDR2 from the germline V gene are SEHNR and FQNEAQ (reference sequence). The V end was cut by 5 bases, the J end by 10 bases, with 12 bases between. The chain's CDR3 is CASSLTPAIQYF. The CDR3 DNA is TGTGCCAGCAGCCTGACTCCTGCAATTCAGTACTTC.

The chain joins TRBV6-4 to TRBJ1-2; tentative D call: TRBD1 (6 bases). The V end was cut by 8 bases, the J end by 9 bases, with 22 bases between. The germline gives CDR1 MRHNA, CDR2 SNTAGT. The CDR3 runs 14 residues. Written as DNA, the CDR3 is TGTGCCAGCGCCAACCCCGGGGGGGCAGACTGCTACACCTTC. This encodes CASANPGGADCYTF.

This clonotype showed up many times. The rearrangement joins TRBV28 to TRBJ2-3; TRBD1 agrees at 7 bases. The CDR3 is 17 amino acids. Germline CDR1 MDHEN, CDR2 SYDVKM. Trimming at V came to 4 bases and at J to 2 bases, leaving 12 bases not matched to a gene. The CDR3 sequence is CASSSRDRVKPTDTQYF. The CDR3 DNA reads as TGTGCCAGCAGTTCCAGAGACAGGGTCAAGCCCACAGATACGCAGTATTTT. The full variable domain, rest sourced from reference TRBV28 and TRBJ2-3, is DVKVTQSSRYLVKRTGEKVFLECVQDMDHENMFWYRQDPGLGLRLIYFSYDVKMKEKGDIPEGYSVSREKKERFSLILESASTNQTSMYLCASSSRDRVKPTDTQYFGPGTRLTVL.

The chain has TRBV14 and TRBJ1-1; D is undetermined. Germline V gives CDR1 SGHDN, CDR2 FVKESK. The V and J ends lost 1 base and 5 bases respectively, with 14 bases between them. The CDR3 is 15 amino acids. The CDR3 protein is CASSQVRGLRTEAFF. The CDR3 nucleotides are TGTGCCAGCAGCCAAGTCCGGGGATTAAGGACTGAAGCTTTCTTT.

The CDR3 region has the DNA TGTGCCAGCAAGACGGACACTAACACTGAAGCTTTCTTT. Protein product: CASKTDTNTEAFF. J is TRBJ1-1 and V is TRBV6-1; possibly TRBD1 for D (5 bases). Germline V gene data show CDR1 as MNHNS and CDR2 as SASEGT. Trimming stripped 7 bases from V and 2 bases from J, with 11 bases between. CDR3 length equals 13 residues.

This clonotype was seen at least ten times. V and J are TRBV28 and TRBJ2-5, with 8 bases matching TRBD2. Germline V gene lookup returns CDR1 MDHEN and CDR2 SYDVKM. J gave up 5 bases and V 10 bases, and 12 bases lay outside the gene matches. The CDR3 covers 14 residues. The CDR3 coding sequence is TGTGCCACCGCGGGAGGATGGGATTCGGAGACCCAGTACTTC. As protein: CATAGGWDSETQYF. Together with reference TRBV28 and TRBJ2-5, the CDR3 gives the full variable domain: DVKVTQSSRYLVKRTGEKVFLECVQDMDHENMFWYRQDPGLGLRLIYFSYDVKMKEKGDIPEGYSVSREKKERFSLILESASTNQTSMYLCATAGGWDSETQYFGPGTRLLVL.

The gene calls are TRBV2 and TRBJ2-1; 8 bases map to TRBD1. Germline-derived CDR1 and CDR2 are SNHLY and FYNNEI. V dropped 8 bases and J dropped 6; count of bases not matched to a gene: 15. The CDR3 length is 16 residues. The CDR3 region is CASRTVDRVGRNEQFF. CDR3 bases: TGTGCCAGCCGGACCGTGGACAGGGTGGGCCGCAATGAGCAGTTCTTC.

This clonotype was counted ten times or more. The gene calls are TRBV11-2 and TRBJ1-2; TRBD1 aligns across 7 bases. V was pared by 5 bases and J by 0 bases, with 3 bases of the junction left unmatched. Germline CDR1 SGHAT, CDR2 FQNNGV. The CDR3 spans 14 residues. CDR3 coding DNA: TGTGCCAGCAGCCAGGGGACAGCTAACTATGGCTACACCTTC. This codes for CASSQGTANYGYTF.

The rearrangement links TRBV4-1 to TRBJ2-3; 10 bases are shared with TRBD1. The CDR3 covers 15 residues. Trimming took 6 bases from V and 4 from J; bases not matched to a gene: 7. Germline CDR1 and CDR2: MGHRA and YSYEKL. The CDR3, as DNA: TGCGCCAGCAGGTTCAGACAGGGGGCGTCAGATACGCAGTATTTT. Translated: CASRFRQGASDTQYF.

This clonotype was found a few times. The CDR3 sequence: CAISTLPRPEQFF. For the CDR3, the DNA is TGTGCCATCAGTACACTACCCCGGCCTGAGCAGTTCTTC. This chain connects TRBV10-3 to TRBJ2-1; no definite D call. Trimming took 5 bases from V and 9 from J, leaving 14 bases between them. The CDR3 has 13 amino acids. The germline CDR1 and CDR2 sequences are ENHRY and SYGVKD.

This clonotype has ten or more counts. The CDR3 loop is CASSLNAGTSGNEQFF. CDR3 sequence (DNA): TGTGCCAGCAGCTTAAACGCCGGGACTAGCGGTAATGAGCAGTTCTTC. V gene TRBV11-2 combines with J gene TRBJ2-1; 11 nucleotides align to TRBD2. Germline V CDR1 and CDR2: SGHAT, FQNNGV. The trim removed 2 bases at V and 7 bases at J, leaving 7 bases unmatched. This CDR3 region has 16 residues.

A remark on this clonotype: Possible read error: a much larger clone is one base away. The chain has TRBV6-5 and TRBJ2-5, with TRBD2 matching over 9 bases. The CDR3 runs to 15 residues. After removal of 0 bases from V and 5 bases from J, the junction contained 4 bases not matched to a gene. The germline V gene has CDR1 MNHEY and CDR2 SVGAGI. CDR3 residues: CASSYSSGGSETQYF. The CDR3 region has the DNA TGTGCCAGCAGTTACTCGAGCGGGGGGAGTGAGACCCAGTACTTC.

Many counts were recorded for this clonotype. This chain uses TRBV6-2 or TRBV6-3 with TRBJ2-7; D is perhaps TRBD1 or TRBD2 (5 bases each). The CDR3 covers 14 residues. Germline V CDR1 and CDR2: MNHEY, SVGEGT. Trimming pared 0 bases from V and 3 bases from J, leaving 9 bases between. The CDR3 DNA is TGTGCCAGCAGTTACTCGATGAGGGGCTACGAGCAGTACTTC. This encodes CASSYSMRGYEQYF.

This clonotype appeared many times. The chain carries TRBV3-1 and TRBJ2-4; D may be TRBD2 (6 bases). CDR3 size: 16 residues. V was trimmed by 4 bases and J by 4 bases, leaving 17 bases between them. The germline CDR1 and CDR2 sequences are LGHDT and YNNKEL (reference sequence). The CDR3 nucleotides are TGTGCCAGCAGCCGATTGGGAGGTCTATCAAAAAACATTCAGTACTTC. Protein: CASSRLGGLSKNIQYF.

This clonotype was picked up a small number of times. The rearrangement links TRBV28 to TRBJ1-2, with 7 bases lining up with TRBD1. With V trimmed by 4 bases and J by 8 bases, 13 bases remained unmatched. The CDR3 has 15 amino acids. CDR1 and CDR2 (germline): MDHEN, SYDVKM. CDR3 region: CASSSPNRGGGGYTF. The CDR3 DNA reads as TGTGCCAGCAGTTCCCCGAACAGGGGCGGAGGAGGCTACACCTTC.

This clonotype was seen many times. This sequence joins TRBV28 and TRBJ1-4; perhaps TRBD1 as D (6 bases). Trimming shortened V by 4 bases and J by 3 bases, and 9 bases separated the two germline ends. CDR1 MDHEN and CDR2 SYDVKM come from the germline V gene. This CDR3 region has 14 residues. CDR3 DNA: TGTGCCAGCAGTTCCGGGGGCCCTAATGAAAAACTGTTTTTT. Its protein is CASSSGGPNEKLFF.